Listed below are T cell receptor beta chains from one sample, sequenced in a study of T-cell memory formation after mild COVID-19. In TCRdb, the 5' RACE reads were re-called with MiXCR into one record per CDR3 protein. The sample has roughly 620,000 distinct CDR3 sequences, approximately 19% seen once. Sequencing used PBMCs or a T cell subset sorted from them (not recorded which). Receptors originate from an adult woman who had mild COVID-19 (a few samples of this study predate the infection). Cell type and time point are not known. Both conserved end residues are part of each CDR3. Each record gives: D gene, clone size, J gene, V gene, CDR3 protein, CDR3 DNA. D genes are given only for firm matches. Size is stated for part of the rows, as once, few or many counts, or as a class when the clone is expanded.

d_call: -; clone_size: -; j_call: TRBJ2-1; v_call: TRBV3-1; cdr3_aa: CASSLGEPGDYNEQFF; cdr3_nt: TGTGCCAGCAGCCTAGGGGAACCCGGGGATTACAATGAGCAGTTCTTC
d_call: TRBD1; clone_size: -; j_call: TRBJ2-1; v_call: TRBV15; cdr3_aa: CATSVRDRGEQFF; cdr3_nt: TGTGCCACCAGCGTCCGGGACAGAGGCGAGCAGTTCTTC
d_call: -; clone_size: -; j_call: TRBJ2-1; v_call: TRBV29-1; cdr3_aa: CSTHGGVVSNEQFF; cdr3_nt: TGCAGCACCCACGGCGGCGTCGTCTCAAATGAGCAGTTCTTC
d_call: -; clone_size: few; j_call: TRBJ2-1; v_call: TRBV3-1; cdr3_aa: CASSQDQARSDEQFF; cdr3_nt: TGTGCCAGCAGCCAAGATCAGGCGCGGAGTGATGAGCAGTTCTTC
d_call: TRBD1; clone_size: few; j_call: TRBJ1-1; v_call: TRBV4-1; cdr3_aa: CASSHETGEAEAFF; cdr3_nt: TGCGCCAGCAGCCACGAGACAGGGGAGGCTGAAGCTTTCTTT
d_call: -; clone_size: -; j_call: TRBJ2-1; v_call: TRBV5-1; cdr3_aa: CASSPRLLLRYEQFF; cdr3_nt: TGCGCCAGCTCCCCCAGACTCCTTTTAAGGTATGAGCAGTTCTTC
d_call: TRBD1; clone_size: -; j_call: TRBJ2-7; v_call: TRBV6-2/TRBV6-3; cdr3_aa: CASSSYRDRVYEQYF; cdr3_nt: TGTGCCAGCAGTTCGTACCGGGACAGGGTATACGAGCAGTACTTC
d_call: TRBD2; clone_size: few; j_call: TRBJ2-1; v_call: TRBV6-5; cdr3_aa: CASTFSGGLNEQFF; cdr3_nt: TGTGCCAGCACCTTTTCGGGAGGTCTCAATGAGCAGTTCTTC
d_call: -; clone_size: few; j_call: TRBJ1-4; v_call: TRBV7-2; cdr3_aa: CASSLRPRGEKLFF; cdr3_nt: TGTGCCAGCAGCTTAAGGCCGCGGGGCGAAAAACTGTTTTTT
d_call: -; clone_size: -; j_call: TRBJ2-7; v_call: TRBV4-2; cdr3_aa: CASSQVVSGEQYF; cdr3_nt: TGTGCCAGCAGCCAAGTGGTCTCCGGGGAGCAGTACTTC
d_call: -; clone_size: -; j_call: TRBJ1-3; v_call: TRBV14; cdr3_aa: CASSQDLIVNTIYF; cdr3_nt: TGTGCCAGCAGCCAAGATCTGATAGTAAACACCATATATTTT
d_call: -; clone_size: -; j_call: TRBJ2-3; v_call: TRBV21-1; cdr3_aa: CASSHSGESDTQYF; cdr3_nt: TGTGCCAGCAGCCATAGCGGGGAGTCAGATACGCAGTATTTT
d_call: -; clone_size: few; j_call: TRBJ2-7; v_call: TRBV19; cdr3_aa: CASSITLDSSYEQYF; cdr3_nt: TGTGCCAGTAGTATCACCTTGGACAGCTCCTACGAGCAGTACTTC
d_call: -; clone_size: -; j_call: TRBJ1-1; v_call: TRBV7-9; cdr3_aa: CASSLALQNTEAFF; cdr3_nt: TGTGCCAGCAGCTTAGCTTTGCAGAACACTGAAGCTTTCTTT
d_call: -; clone_size: few; j_call: TRBJ2-2; v_call: TRBV7-3; cdr3_aa: CASSISGTTGELFF; cdr3_nt: TGTGCCAGCAGCATTTCAGGGACCACCGGGGAGCTGTTTTTT
d_call: TRBD2; clone_size: many; j_call: TRBJ2-5; v_call: TRBV5-6; cdr3_aa: CASSLGLAGVRETQYF; cdr3_nt: TGTGCCAGCAGCTTGGGACTAGCGGGAGTTCGAGAGACCCAGTACTTC
d_call: TRBD2; clone_size: -; j_call: TRBJ2-1; v_call: TRBV20-1; cdr3_aa: CSASLAGGLNSYNEQFF; cdr3_nt: TGCAGTGCTAGTCTAGCGGGGGGGCTAAACTCCTACAATGAGCAGTTCTTC
d_call: -; clone_size: -; j_call: TRBJ2-3; v_call: TRBV27; cdr3_aa: CASSPRGEADTQYF; cdr3_nt: TGTGCCAGCAGTCCCCGCGGTGAAGCAGATACGCAGTATTTT
d_call: -; clone_size: few; j_call: TRBJ1-2; v_call: TRBV14; cdr3_aa: CASSQTHPYYGYTF; cdr3_nt: TGTGCCAGCAGCCAGACTCACCCCTACTATGGCTACACCTTC
d_call: TRBD2; clone_size: many; j_call: TRBJ2-3; v_call: TRBV5-1; cdr3_aa: CASSLIGLVSTDTQYF; cdr3_nt: TGCGCCAGCAGCTTGATAGGACTAGTCAGCACAGATACGCAGTATTTT
d_call: TRBD2; clone_size: -; j_call: TRBJ2-5; v_call: TRBV12-3/TRBV12-4; cdr3_aa: CASSFGAASGRRRFQETQYF; cdr3_nt: TGTGCCAGCAGTTTTGGTGCCGCTAGCGGGAGAAGGAGGTTTCAAGAGACCCAGTACTTC
d_call: -; clone_size: -; j_call: TRBJ2-3; v_call: TRBV6-1; cdr3_aa: CASSEQVVSRTDTQYF; cdr3_nt: TGTGCCAGCAGTGAGCAAGTAGTCTCCCGCACAGATACGCAGTATTTT
d_call: -; clone_size: many; j_call: TRBJ2-2; v_call: TRBV5-6; cdr3_aa: CASSLRGPGELFF; cdr3_nt: TGTGCCAGCAGCTTGCGGGGGCCCGGGGAGCTGTTTTTT
d_call: TRBD2; clone_size: few; j_call: TRBJ2-1; v_call: TRBV5-5; cdr3_aa: CASSLSALAGGLNNEQFF; cdr3_nt: TGTGCCAGCAGCTTGAGTGCACTAGCGGGGGGTCTAAACAATGAGCAGTTCTTC
d_call: TRBD1; clone_size: few; j_call: TRBJ1-2; v_call: TRBV19; cdr3_aa: CASRDRGGFNGYTF; cdr3_nt: TGTGCCAGCAGGGACAGGGGCGGCTTCAATGGCTACACCTTC
d_call: TRBD1; clone_size: few; j_call: TRBJ1-6; v_call: TRBV19; cdr3_aa: CASTMGQTYNSPLHF; cdr3_nt: TGTGCCAGTACCATGGGACAGACCTATAATTCACCCCTCCACTTT
d_call: -; clone_size: -; j_call: TRBJ2-2; v_call: TRBV7-2; cdr3_aa: CASIKQRDTGELFF; cdr3_nt: TGTGCCAGCATCAAACAGCGGGACACCGGGGAGCTGTTTTTT
d_call: -; clone_size: -; j_call: TRBJ2-3; v_call: TRBV29-1; cdr3_aa: CSVGLFNEVTQYF; cdr3_nt: TGCAGCGTTGGACTGTTTAACGAGGTCACGCAGTATTTT
d_call: TRBD1; clone_size: few; j_call: TRBJ2-2; v_call: TRBV20-1; cdr3_aa: CSASGTVGGELFF; cdr3_nt: TGCAGTGCTAGCGGGACAGTTGGCGGGGAGCTGTTTTTT
d_call: TRBD2; clone_size: many; j_call: TRBJ2-7; v_call: TRBV27; cdr3_aa: CASSLISGSYEQYF; cdr3_nt: TGTGCCAGCAGTTTAATTAGCGGGAGTTACGAGCAGTACTTC
d_call: TRBD1; clone_size: -; j_call: TRBJ2-1; v_call: TRBV7-8; cdr3_aa: CASSSGTGPLNEQFF; cdr3_nt: TGTGCCAGCAGTTCCGGGACAGGTCCCCTGAATGAGCAGTTCTTC